Each of the 6 T cell receptor delta chains below was sequenced from the same sample in a study of gamma-delta T cells after stem cell transplantation. TCRdb called clones anew from the RT-PCR reads with CATT. Of about 820 delta-chain clones in the sample, approximately 3.4% were seen once. The sequenced material came from gamma-delta T cells. The receptor source for this set is a human donor. It is not recorded whose cells these are; they may come from a transplant donor.

Concerning this clone itself: A far larger clone lies a single base away; this is likely a read error. The identical CDR3 is also encoded by other nucleotide sequences in the sample. The V gene is TRDV2, the J gene TRDJ1; 10 bases map to TRDD3. Unmatched junction bases numbered 21, after V lost 4 bases and J lost 5 bases. Germline CDR1 is GEAIGNYY and CDR2 is EKD. This CDR3 spans 19 amino acids. DNA for the CDR3: TGTGCCTGTGAGACCCTTGGGGAGCTGGGGGATAGGGTCACTGATAAACTCATCTTT. It encodes CACETLGELGDRVTDKLIF.

This chain connects TRDV2 to TRDJ1, with TRDD3 matching over 8 bases. The germline gives CDR1 GEAIGNYY, CDR2 EKD. Trimming at V came to 3 bases and at J to 0 bases, leaving 11 bases not matched to a gene. The CDR3 is made up of 17 amino acids. CDR3 bases: TGTGCCTGTGACTCCCTGGGGGACTCTAAAAACACCGATAAACTCATCTTT. Its protein product is CACDSLGDSKNTDKLIF.

To note about this clone: The protein in TCRdb stems from a much larger clone and differs at residue 9 from this DNA's translation, likely a read error; here the protein is translated from the DNA. The chain combines TRDV2 with TRDJ1; 8 bases map to TRDD3. Trimming took 3 bases from V and 0 from J; bases not matched to a gene: 8. The CDR3 contains 16 residues. From germline, CDR1 is GEAIGNYY and CDR2 EKD. CDR3 amino acids: CACDLLLGADTDKLIF. The DNA of the CDR3 is TGTGCCTGTGACTTACTACTGGGGGCCGACACCGATAAACTCATCTTT.

This clone showed up just a few times. This DNA's translation and the protein TCRdb lists, from a much larger clone, do not match at residue 5, likely due to a read error; the protein shown is translated from the DNA. V gene TRDV1 combines with J gene TRDJ1; 9 nucleotides agree with TRDD3. V was clipped by 3 bases and J by 0 bases; unmatched bases: 14. Germline assignment: CDR1 TSWWSYY and CDR2 QGS. The CDR3 is 19 amino acids. CDR3 coding DNA: TGTGCTCTTGGGGACCCGCGGTACTGGGGGACCCAGTACACCGATAAACTCATCTTT. Protein product: CALGDPRYWGTQYTDKLIF.

Only one count was recorded for this clone. This sequence joins TRDV2 and TRDJ1; 8 nucleotides match TRDD3. Germline-derived CDR1 and CDR2 are GEAIGNYY and EKD. The CDR3 loop spans 14 amino acids. With V trimmed by 0 bases and J by 4 bases, 3 bases remained unmatched. CDR3 in amino acids: CACDTLLGDDKLIF. The DNA for the CDR3 is TGTGCCTGTGACACCCTCCTGGGGGACGATAAACTCATCTTT.

This clone is deemed hyperexpanded (1% or more). Different DNA sequences within this sample yield the same CDR3. The chain uses TRDV1 and TRDJ1; 9 bases fit TRDD3. Germline V CDR1 and CDR2: TSWWSYY, QGS. CDR3 length equals 19 residues. The J segment lost 0 bases and the V segment lost 4 bases, leaving 15 bases of the junction unmatched. The DNA of the CDR3 is TGTGCTCTTGGGGCCCCGCGGTACTGGGGGACCCAGTACACCGATAAACTCATCTTT. Residues: CALGAPRYWGTQYTDKLIF.